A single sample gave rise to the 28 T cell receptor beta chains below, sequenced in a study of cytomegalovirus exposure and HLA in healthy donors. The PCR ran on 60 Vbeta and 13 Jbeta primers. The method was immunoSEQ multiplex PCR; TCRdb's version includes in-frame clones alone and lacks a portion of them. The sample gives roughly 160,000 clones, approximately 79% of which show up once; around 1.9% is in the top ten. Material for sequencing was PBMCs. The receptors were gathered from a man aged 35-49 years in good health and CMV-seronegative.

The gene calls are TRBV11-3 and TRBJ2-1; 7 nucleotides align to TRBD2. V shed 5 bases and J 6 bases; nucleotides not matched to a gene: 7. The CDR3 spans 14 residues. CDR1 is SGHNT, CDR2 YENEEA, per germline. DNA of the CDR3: TGTGCCAGCAGCACCGGACTAGTGGGCAATGAGCAGTTCTTC. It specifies CASSTGLVGNEQFF. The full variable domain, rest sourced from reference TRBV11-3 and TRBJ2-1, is EAGVVQSPRYKIIEKKQPVAFWCNPISGHNTLYWYLQNLGQGPELLIRYENEEAVDDSQLPKDRFSAERLKGVDSTLKIQPAELGDSAVYLCASSTGLVGNEQFFGPGTRLTVL.

The CDR3 region has the DNA TGTGCCAGCAGTGACAGTATCTACGAGCAGTACTTC. Translation: CASSDSIYEQYF. The chain is built from TRBV27 and TRBJ2-7, with D possibly TRBD1 on 5 matching bases. CDR1 is MNHEY and CDR2 is SMNVEV in the germline V gene (reference sequence). CDR3 size: 12 residues. Between the trimmed V and J ends, which lost 5 bases and 3 bases, there was a span of 8 bases.

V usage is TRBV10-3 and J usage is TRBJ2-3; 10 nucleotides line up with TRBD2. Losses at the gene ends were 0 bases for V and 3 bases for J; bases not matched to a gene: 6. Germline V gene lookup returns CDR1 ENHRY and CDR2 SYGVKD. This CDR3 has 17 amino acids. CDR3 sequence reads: CAISESKREGQTDTQYF. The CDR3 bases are TGTGCCATCAGTGAGTCGAAGCGGGAGGGCCAGACAGATACGCAGTATTTT.

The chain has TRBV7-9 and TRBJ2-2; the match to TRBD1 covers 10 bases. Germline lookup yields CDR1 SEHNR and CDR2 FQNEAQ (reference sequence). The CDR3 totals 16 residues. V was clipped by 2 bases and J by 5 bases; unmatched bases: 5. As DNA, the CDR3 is TGTGCCAGCAGCTTACCCCGACAGGGGGCAACCGGGGAGCTGTTTTTT. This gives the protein CASSLPRQGATGELFF.

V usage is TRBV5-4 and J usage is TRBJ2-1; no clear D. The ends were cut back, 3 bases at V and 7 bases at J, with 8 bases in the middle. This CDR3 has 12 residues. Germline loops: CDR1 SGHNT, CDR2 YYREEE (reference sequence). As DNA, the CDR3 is TGTGCCAGCAGCTCCTCCCTTAATGAGCAGTTCTTC. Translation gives CASSSSLNEQFF.

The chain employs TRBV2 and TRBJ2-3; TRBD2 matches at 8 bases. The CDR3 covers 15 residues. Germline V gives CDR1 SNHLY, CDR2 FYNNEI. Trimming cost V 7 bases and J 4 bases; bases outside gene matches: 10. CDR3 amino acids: CASIQSGREADTQYF. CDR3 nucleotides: TGTGCCAGCATACAGAGCGGGAGAGAAGCAGATACGCAGTATTTT.

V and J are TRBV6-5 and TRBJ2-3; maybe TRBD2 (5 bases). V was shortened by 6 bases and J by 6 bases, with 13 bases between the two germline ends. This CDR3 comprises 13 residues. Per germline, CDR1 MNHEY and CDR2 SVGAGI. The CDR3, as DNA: TGTGCCAGCAGACCTCTAGCTTCCGATACGCAGTATTTT. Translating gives CASRPLASDTQYF.

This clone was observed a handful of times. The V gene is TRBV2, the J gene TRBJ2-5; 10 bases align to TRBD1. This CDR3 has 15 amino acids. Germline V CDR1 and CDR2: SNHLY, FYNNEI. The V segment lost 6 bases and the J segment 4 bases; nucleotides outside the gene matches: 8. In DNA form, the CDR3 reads TGTGCCAGCAGGGACGGGACAGGGGATGGAGAGACCCAGTACTTC. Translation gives CASRDGTGDGETQYF.

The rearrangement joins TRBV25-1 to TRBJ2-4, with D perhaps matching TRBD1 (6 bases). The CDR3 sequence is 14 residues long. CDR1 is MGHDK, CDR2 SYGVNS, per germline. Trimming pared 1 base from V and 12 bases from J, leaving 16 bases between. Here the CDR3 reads CASSELGNKDSQYF. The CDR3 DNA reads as TGTGCCAGCAGTGAATTGGGTAATAAGGACAGTCAGTACTTC. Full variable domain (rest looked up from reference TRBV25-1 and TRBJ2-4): EADIYQTPRYLVIGTGKKITLECSQTMGHDKMYWYQQDPGMELHLIHYSYGVNSTEKGDLSSESTVSRIRTEHFPLTLESARPSHTSQYLCASSELGNKDSQYFGAGTRLSVL.

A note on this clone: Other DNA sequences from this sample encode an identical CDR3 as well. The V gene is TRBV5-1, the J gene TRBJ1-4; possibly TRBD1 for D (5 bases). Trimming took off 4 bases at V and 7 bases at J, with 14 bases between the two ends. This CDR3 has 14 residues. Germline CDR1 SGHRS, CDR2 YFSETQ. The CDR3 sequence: CASSPRQGSEKLFF. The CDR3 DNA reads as TGCGCCAGCAGCCCCCGGCAGGGAAGTGAAAAACTGTTTTTT. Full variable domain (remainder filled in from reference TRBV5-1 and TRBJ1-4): KAGVTQTPRYLIKTRGQQVTLSCSPISGHRSVSWYQQTPGQGLQFLFEYFSETQRNKGNFPGRFSGRQFSNSRSEMNVSTLELGDSALYLCASSPRQGSEKLFFGSGTQLSVL.

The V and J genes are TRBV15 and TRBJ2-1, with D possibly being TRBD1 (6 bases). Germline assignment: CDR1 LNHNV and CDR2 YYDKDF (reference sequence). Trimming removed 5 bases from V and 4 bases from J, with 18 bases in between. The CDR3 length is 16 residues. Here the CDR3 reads CATSSYDRTSYNEQFF. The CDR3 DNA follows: TGTGCCACCAGCTCCTATGACAGGACTTCTTACAATGAGCAGTTCTTC.

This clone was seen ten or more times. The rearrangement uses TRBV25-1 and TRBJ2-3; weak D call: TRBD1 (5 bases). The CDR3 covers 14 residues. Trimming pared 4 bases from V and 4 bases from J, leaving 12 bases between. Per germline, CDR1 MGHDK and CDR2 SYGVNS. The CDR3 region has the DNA TGTGCCAGCAGTGGGGGCTCGCGTGCAGATACGCAGTATTTT. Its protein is CASSGGSRADTQYF.

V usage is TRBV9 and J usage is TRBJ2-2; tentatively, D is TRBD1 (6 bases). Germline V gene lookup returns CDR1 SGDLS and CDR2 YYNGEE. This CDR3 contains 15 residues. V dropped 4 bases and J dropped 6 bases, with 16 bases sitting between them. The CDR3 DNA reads TGTGCCAGCAGCCGACCCCCGACAGGCGCCGGGGAGCTGTTTTTT. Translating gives CASSRPPTGAGELFF.

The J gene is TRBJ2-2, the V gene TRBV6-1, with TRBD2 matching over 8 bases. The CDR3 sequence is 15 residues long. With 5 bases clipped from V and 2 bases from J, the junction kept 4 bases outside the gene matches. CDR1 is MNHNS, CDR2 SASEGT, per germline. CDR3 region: CASSISGANTGELFF. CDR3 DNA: TGTGCCAGCAGTATTAGCGGGGCTAACACCGGGGAGCTGTTTTTT.

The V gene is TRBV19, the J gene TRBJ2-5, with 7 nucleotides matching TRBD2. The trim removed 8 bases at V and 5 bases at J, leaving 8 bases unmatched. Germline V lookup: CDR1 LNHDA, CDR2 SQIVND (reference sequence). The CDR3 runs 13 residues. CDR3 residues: CASGEQGGETQYF. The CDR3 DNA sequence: TGTGCCAGTGGAGAGCAGGGAGGGGAGACCCAGTACTTC. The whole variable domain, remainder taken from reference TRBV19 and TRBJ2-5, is DGGITQSPKYLFRKEGQNVTLSCEQNLNHDAMYWYRQDPGQGLRLIYYSQIVNDFQKGDIAEGYSVSREKKESFPLTVTSAQKNPTAFYLCASGEQGGETQYFGPGTRLLVL.

The CDR3 DNA follows: TGTGCCAGCAGTGGGGACTTGAGGGCGGTGAACACTGAAGCTTTCTTT. Translation gives CASSGDLRAVNTEAFF. The chain is built from TRBV6-6 and TRBJ1-1, with D perhaps matching TRBD1 (5 bases). CDR3 length equals 16 residues. Germline CDR1 reads MNHNY; CDR2 reads SVGAGI (reference sequence). V was pared by 5 bases and J by 0 bases, with 16 bases between.

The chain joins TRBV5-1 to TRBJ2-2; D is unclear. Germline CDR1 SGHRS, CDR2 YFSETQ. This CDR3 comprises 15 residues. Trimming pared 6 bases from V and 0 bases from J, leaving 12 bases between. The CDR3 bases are TGCGCCAGCACAGAACGTCCCGCGAACACCGGGGAGCTGTTTTTT. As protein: CASTERPANTGELFF.

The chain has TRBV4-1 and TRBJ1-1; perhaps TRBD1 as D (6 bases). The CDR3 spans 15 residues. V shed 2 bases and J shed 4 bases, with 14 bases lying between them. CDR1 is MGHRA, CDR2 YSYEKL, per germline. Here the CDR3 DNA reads TGCGCCAGCAGCCAACAAACAGGGAGGGGCACTGAAGCTTTCTTT. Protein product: CASSQQTGRGTEAFF.

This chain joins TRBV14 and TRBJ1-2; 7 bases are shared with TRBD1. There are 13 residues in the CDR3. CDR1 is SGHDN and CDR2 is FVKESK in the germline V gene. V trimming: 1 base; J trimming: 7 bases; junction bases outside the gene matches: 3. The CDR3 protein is CASSQVNRGGYTF. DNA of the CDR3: TGTGCCAGCAGCCAAGTTAACAGGGGTGGCTACACCTTC.

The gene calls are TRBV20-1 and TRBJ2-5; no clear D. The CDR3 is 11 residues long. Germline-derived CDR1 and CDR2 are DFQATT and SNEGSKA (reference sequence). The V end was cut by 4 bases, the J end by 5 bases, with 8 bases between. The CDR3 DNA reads TGCAGTGCTATTGATCGGGAGACCCAGTACTTC. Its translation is CSAIDRETQYF.

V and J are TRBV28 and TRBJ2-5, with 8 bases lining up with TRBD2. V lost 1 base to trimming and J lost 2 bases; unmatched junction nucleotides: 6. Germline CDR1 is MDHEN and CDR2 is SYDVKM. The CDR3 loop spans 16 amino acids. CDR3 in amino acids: CASSLLGSGEQETQYF. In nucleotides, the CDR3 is TGTGCCAGCAGTTTATTGGGTAGCGGGGAACAAGAGACCCAGTACTTC. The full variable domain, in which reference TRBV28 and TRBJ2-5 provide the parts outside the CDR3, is DVKVTQSSRYLVKRTGEKVFLECVQDMDHENMFWYRQDPGLGLRLIYFSYDVKMKEKGDIPEGYSVSREKKERFSLILESASTNQTSMYLCASSLLGSGEQETQYFGPGTRLLVL.

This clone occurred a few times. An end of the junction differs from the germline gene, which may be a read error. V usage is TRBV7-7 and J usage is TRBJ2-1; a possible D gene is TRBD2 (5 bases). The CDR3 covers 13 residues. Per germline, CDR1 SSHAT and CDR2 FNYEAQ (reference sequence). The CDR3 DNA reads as TGTGCTAGCAGCTTAGGACTTCCCAATGAGCAGTTCTTC. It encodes CASSLGLPNEQFF.

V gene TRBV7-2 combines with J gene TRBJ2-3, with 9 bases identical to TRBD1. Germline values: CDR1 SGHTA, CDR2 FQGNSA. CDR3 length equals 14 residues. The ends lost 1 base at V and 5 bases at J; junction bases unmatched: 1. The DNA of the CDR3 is TGTGCCAGCAGCTTAGACAGGGGGCAAGATACGCAGTATTTT. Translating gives CASSLDRGQDTQYF.

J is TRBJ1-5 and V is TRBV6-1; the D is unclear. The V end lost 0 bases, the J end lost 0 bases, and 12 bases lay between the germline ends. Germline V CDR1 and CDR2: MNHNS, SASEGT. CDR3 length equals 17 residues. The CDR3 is CASSEALSVYSNQPQHF. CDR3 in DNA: TGTGCCAGCAGTGAAGCTCTGTCAGTTTATAGCAATCAGCCCCAGCATTTT.

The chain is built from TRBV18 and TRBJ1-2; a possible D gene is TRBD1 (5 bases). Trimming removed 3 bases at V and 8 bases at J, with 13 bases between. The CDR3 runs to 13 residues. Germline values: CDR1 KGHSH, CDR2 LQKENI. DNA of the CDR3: TGTGCCAGCTCACCCGGGGGGGGTGAAGGCTACACCTTC. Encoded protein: CASSPGGGEGYTF. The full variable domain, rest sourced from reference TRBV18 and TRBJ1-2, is NAGVMQNPRHLVRRRGQEARLRCSPMKGHSHVYWYRQLPEEGLKFMVYLQKENIIDESGMPKERFSAEFPKEGPSILRIQQVVRGDSAAYFCASSPGGGEGYTFGSGTRLTVV.

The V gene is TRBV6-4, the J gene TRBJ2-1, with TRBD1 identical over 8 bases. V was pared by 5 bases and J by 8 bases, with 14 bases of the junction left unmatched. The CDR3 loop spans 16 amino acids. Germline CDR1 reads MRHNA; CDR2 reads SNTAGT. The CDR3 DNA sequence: TGTGCCAGCAGTTTTCAGGGGGCATCGGGTAGTGATGAGCAGTTCTTC. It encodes CASSFQGASGSDEQFF.

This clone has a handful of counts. CDR3 sequence reads: CARAQGYEQYF. The DNA of the CDR3 is TGTGCCAGGGCCCAGGGCTACGAGCAGTACTTC. The chain recombines TRBV6-5 with TRBJ2-7; D is perhaps TRBD1 (5 bases). Germline loops: CDR1 MNHEY, CDR2 SVGAGI. The CDR3 runs to 11 residues. Trimming removed 9 bases at V and 3 bases at J, with 9 bases between.

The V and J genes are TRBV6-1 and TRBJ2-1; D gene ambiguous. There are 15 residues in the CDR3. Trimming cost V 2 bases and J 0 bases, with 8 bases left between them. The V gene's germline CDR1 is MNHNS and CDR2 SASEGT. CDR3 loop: CASSEMHNSYNEQFF. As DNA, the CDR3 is TGTGCCAGCAGTGAAATGCACAACTCCTACAATGAGCAGTTCTTC.